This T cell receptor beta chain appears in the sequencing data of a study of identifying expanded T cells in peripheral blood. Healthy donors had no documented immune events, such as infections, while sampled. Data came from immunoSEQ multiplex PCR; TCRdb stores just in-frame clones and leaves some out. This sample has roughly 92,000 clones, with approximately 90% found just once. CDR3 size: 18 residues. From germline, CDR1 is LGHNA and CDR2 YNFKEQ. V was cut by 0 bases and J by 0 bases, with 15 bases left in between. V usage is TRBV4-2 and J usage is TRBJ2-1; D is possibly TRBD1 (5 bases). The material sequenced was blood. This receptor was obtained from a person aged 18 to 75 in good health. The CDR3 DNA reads TGTGCCAGCAGCCAAGATCCCCAGACAGTTAGCTCCTACAATGAGCAGTTCTTC. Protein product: CASSQDPQTVSSYNEQFF.